This TCR beta chain stems from a study of shared clonotypes between healthy human individuals. The table lists this clone with a few counts. The data were produced by immunoSEQ multiplex PCR, yet TCRdb's version contains in-frame clones alone and is incomplete. In the table there are about half a million clones, roughly 78% of which are singletons. Tens of millions of PBMCs supplied genomic DNA for unsorted samples. This CDR3 has 16 amino acids. The junction had 10 bases not matched to a gene; V was cut back by 5 bases and J by 5 bases. Germline V gives CDR1 SGDLS, CDR2 YYNGEE. The clonotype originates from a woman in her 40s in good health. Some clones in this sample may be carry-over from other donors' samples. The sequencing input was PBMCs. The rearrangement links TRBV9 to TRBJ2-2; 9 nucleotides align to TRBD1. The CDR3 loop reads CASRSERGTGTGELFF. The CDR3 coding sequence is TGTGCCAGCAGAAGTGAGCGTGGGACAGGGACCGGGGAGCTGTTTTTT.